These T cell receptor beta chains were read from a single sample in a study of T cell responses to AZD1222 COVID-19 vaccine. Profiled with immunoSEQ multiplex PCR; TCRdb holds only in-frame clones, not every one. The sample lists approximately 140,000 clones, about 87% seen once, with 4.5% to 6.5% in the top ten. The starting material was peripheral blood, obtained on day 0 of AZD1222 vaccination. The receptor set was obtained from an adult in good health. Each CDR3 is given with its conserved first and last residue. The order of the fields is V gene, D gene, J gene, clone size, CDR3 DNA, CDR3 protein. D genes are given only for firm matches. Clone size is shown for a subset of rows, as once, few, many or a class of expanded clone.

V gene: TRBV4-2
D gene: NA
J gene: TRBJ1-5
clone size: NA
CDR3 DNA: TGTGCCAGCAGCCAAGGTCCTCCTGGCGGGCAGCCCCAGCATTTT
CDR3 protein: CASSQGPPGGQPQHF

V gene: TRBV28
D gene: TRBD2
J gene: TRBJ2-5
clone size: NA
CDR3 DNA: TGTGCCAGCACCCTTAGGTCGGGAGGAGAGACCCAGTACTTC
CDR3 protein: CASTLRSGGETQYF

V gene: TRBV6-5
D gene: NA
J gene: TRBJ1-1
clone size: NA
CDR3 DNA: TGTGCCAGCGGCCGGGGGGTGGACACTGAAGCTTTCTTT
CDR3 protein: CASGRGVDTEAFF

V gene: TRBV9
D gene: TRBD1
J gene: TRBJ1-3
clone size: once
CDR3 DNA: TGTGCCAGCAGCGTAGACCCCGGACAGGCCCGCTCTGGAAACACCATATATTTT
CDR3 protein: CASSVDPGQARSGNTIYF

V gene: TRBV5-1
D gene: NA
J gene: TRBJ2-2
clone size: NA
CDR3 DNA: TGCGCCAGCAGCTTACAGGGTGGGACCGGGGAGCTGTTTTTT
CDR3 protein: CASSLQGGTGELFF

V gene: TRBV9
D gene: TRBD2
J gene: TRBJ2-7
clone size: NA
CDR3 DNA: TGTGCCAGCAGCGTAGGACTAGCGCACTCCTACGAGCAGTACTTC
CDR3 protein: CASSVGLAHSYEQYF

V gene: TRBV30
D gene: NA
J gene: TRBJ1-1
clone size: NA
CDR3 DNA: TGTGCCGCGTGGTCCCCCCGGGAGAGTAACACTGAAGCTTTCTTT
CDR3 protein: CAAWSPRESNTEAFF

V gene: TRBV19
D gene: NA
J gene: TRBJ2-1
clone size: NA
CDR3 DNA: TGTGCCAGTAGTCTAGGACTAGAGCAGTTCTTC
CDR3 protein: CASSLGLEQFF

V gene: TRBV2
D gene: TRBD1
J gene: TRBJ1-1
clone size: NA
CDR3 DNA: TGTGCCAGCAGGCTCGACAGGGAGGGGAGTAGGGACACTGAAGCTTTCTTT
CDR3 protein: CASRLDREGSRDTEAFF

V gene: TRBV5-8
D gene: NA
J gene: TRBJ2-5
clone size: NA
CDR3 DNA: TGTGCCAGCAGCCCAGCGGGCGGTTTGAGAGAGACCCAGTACTTC
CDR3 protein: CASSPAGGLRETQYF

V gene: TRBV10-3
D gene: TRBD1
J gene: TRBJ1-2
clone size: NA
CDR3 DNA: TGTGCCATCAGAGCCGGGACAGCGGTCGGGGGCTACACCTTC
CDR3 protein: CAIRAGTAVGGYTF

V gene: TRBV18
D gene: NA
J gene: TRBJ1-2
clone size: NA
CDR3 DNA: TGTGCCAGCTCACCACTGGCAGGGGATGGCTACACCTTC
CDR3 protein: CASSPLAGDGYTF

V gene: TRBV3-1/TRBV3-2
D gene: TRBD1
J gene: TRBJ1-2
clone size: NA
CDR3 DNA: TGTGCCAGCACCCCATACACCCGACAGGGGATGAACTATGGCTACACCTTC
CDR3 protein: CASTPYTRQGMNYGYTF

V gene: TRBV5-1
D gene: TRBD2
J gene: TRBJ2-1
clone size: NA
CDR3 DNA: TGCGCCAGCAGCTTGGGAAGCGGGAGCTCCTACAATGAGCAGTTCTTC
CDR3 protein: CASSLGSGSSYNEQFF

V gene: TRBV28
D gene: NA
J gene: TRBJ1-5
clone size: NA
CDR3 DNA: TGTGCCAGCAGTTTAAATCAGCCCCAGCATTTT
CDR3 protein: CASSLNQPQHF

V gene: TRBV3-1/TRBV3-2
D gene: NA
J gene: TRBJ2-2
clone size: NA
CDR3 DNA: TGTGCCAGCAGCCAATTTCCCCCTTTGTCCACCGGGGAGCTGTTTTTT
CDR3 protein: CASSQFPPLSTGELFF

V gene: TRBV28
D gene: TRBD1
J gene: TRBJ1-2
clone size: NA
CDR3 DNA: TGTGCCAGCAGTTTTTTTAGGGGGCGCCGAGGCTACACCTTC
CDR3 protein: CASSFFRGRRGYTF

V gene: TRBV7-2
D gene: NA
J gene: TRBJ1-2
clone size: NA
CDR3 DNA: TGTGCCAGCAGCATAACCAGACAGGAGGTCTATGGCTACACCTTC
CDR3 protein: CASSITRQEVYGYTF

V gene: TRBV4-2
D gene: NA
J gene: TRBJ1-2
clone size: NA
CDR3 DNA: TGTGCCAGCAGCCAAGAGGGGAGGGCGGGACGCTATGGCTACACCTTC
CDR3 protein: CASSQEGRAGRYGYTF

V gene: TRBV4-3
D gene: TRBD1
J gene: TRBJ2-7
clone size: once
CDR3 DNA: TGCGCCAGCAGCCAAGGAACCGGGACAGGGGATTACGAGCAGTACTTC
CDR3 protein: CASSQGTGTGDYEQYF

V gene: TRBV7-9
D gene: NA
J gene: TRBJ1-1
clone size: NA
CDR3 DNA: TGTGCCAGCAGCTTAGCGGGGGGTTTGAACACTGAAGCTTTCTTT
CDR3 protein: CASSLAGGLNTEAFF

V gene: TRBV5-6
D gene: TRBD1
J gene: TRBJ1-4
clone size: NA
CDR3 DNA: TGTGCCAGCAATTACAGGGGGCGGCCTAATGAAAAACTGTTTTTT
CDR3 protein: CASNYRGRPNEKLFF

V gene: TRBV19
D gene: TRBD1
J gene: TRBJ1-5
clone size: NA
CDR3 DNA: TGTGCCAGTTTTAAGTCTGGGACAGGAAGACTGGGGCAGCCCCAGCATTTT
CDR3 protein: CASFKSGTGRLGQPQHF

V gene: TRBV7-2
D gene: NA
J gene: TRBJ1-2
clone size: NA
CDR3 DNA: TGTGCCAGCAGCTTGCGGGGGAATGGGGCGGACGGCTACACCTTC
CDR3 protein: CASSLRGNGADGYTF

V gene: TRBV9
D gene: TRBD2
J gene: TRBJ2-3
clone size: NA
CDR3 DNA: TGTGCCAGCAGCGTAGCTCTAGCGGGAGATCCAGATACGCAGTATTTT
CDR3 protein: CASSVALAGDPDTQYF

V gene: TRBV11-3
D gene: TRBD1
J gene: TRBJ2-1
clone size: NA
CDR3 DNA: TGTGCCAGCAGCGCCCGACAGGGTGACGATGAGCAGTTCTTC
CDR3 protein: CASSARQGDDEQFF

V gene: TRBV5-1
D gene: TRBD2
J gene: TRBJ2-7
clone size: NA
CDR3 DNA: TGCGCCAGCACCCTACGGGTAGGCGGGAGCAGCTACGAGCAGTACTTC
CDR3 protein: CASTLRVGGSSYEQYF

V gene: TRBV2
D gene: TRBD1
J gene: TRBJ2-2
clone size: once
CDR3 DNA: TGTGCCAGCAGTGAAACACGGACAGGGGCGGGAGTGGGGGAGCTGTTTTTT
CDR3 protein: CASSETRTGAGVGELFF

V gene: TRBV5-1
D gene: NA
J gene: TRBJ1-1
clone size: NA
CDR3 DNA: TGCGCCAGCAGCGAAGACCTTGCGGACGGCACTGAAGCTTTCTTT
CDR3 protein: CASSEDLADGTEAFF

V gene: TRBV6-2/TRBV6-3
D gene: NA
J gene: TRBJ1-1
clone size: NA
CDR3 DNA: TGTGCCAGCAGTTACTCGAGCTACACTGAAGCTTTCTTT
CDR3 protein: CASSYSSYTEAFF

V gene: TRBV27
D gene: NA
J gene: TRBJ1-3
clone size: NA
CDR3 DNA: TGTGCCAGCAGTCCGGGACACCTCTCTGGAAACACCATATATTTT
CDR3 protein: CASSPGHLSGNTIYF

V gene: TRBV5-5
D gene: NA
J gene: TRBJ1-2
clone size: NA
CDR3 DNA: TGTGCCAGCAGCTCGTCGGGCGGAAACTATGGCTACACCTTC
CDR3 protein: CASSSSGGNYGYTF

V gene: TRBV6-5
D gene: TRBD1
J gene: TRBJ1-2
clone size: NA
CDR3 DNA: TGTGCCAGCAGTACAGGGGCTGGCTATGGCTACACCTTC
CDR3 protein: CASSTGAGYGYTF

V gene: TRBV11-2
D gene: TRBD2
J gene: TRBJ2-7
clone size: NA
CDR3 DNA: TGTGCCAGCAGCTTAGCCCCGGGGGGGTCAGAGCAGTACTTC
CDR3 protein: CASSLAPGGSEQYF